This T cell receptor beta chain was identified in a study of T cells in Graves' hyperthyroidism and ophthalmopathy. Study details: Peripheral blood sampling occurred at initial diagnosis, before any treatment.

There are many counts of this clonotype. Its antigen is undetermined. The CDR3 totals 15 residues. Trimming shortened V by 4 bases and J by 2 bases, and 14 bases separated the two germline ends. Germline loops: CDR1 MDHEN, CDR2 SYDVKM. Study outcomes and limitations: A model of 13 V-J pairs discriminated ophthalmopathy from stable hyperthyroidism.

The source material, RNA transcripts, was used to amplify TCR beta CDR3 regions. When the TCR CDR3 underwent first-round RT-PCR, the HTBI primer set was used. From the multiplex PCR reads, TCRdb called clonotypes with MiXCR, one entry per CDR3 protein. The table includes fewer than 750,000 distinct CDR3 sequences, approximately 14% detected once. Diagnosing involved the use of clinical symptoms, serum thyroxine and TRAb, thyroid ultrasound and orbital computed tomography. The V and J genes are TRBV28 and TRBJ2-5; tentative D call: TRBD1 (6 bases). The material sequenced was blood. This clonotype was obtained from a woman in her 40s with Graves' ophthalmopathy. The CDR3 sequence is CASSSSGTLQETQYF. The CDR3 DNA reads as TGTGCCAGCAGTTCCTCCGGGACACTACAAGAGACCCAGTACTTC.